The 5 T cell receptor beta chains below were found in one sample sequenced in a study of T-cell memory formation after mild COVID-19. TCRdb reprocessed the 5' RACE reads with MiXCR, giving one entry per CDR3 protein. This table has 200,000 to 250,000 distinct CDR3 sequences, roughly 15% appearing once. Material for sequencing was PBMCs or a T cell subset sorted from them (not recorded which). These receptors were obtained from a man younger than 35 who had mild COVID-19 (a few samples of this study predate the infection). Cell type and time point are not known.

This clonotype showed up just a few times. The chain combines TRBV7-8 with TRBJ2-6; D is possibly TRBD2 (5 bases). Germline assignment: CDR1 SGHVS and CDR2 FQNEAQ. The V end lost 0 bases, the J end lost 0 bases, and 12 bases lay between the germline ends. This CDR3 comprises 18 residues. The CDR3 reads CASSLAGLDFSGANVLTF. The DNA for the CDR3 is TGTGCCAGCAGCTTAGCAGGGTTGGACTTCTCTGGGGCCAACGTCCTGACTTTC.

This chain joins TRBV11-1 and TRBJ2-5; 7 positions agree with TRBD2. J lost 4 bases, V lost 4 bases, and 3 bases had no gene match. Germline lookup yields CDR1 SGHAT and CDR2 FQDESV (reference sequence). The length of the CDR3 is 13 residues. The CDR3 DNA is TGTGCCAGCAGCTCCGGGACTATAGAGACCCAGTACTTC. Its protein product is CASSSGTIETQYF. Full variable domain (remainder filled in from reference TRBV11-1 and TRBJ2-5): EAEVAQSPRYKITEKSQAVAFWCDPISGHATLYWYRQILGQGPELLVQFQDESVVDDSQLPKDRFSAERLKGVDSTLKIQPAELGDSAMYLCASSSGTIETQYFGPGTRLLVL.

V usage is TRBV5-6 and J usage is TRBJ2-5; tentative D call: TRBD2 (6 bases). This CDR3 has 14 residues. The V gene's germline CDR1 is SGHDT and CDR2 YYEEEE. Trimming took 5 bases from V and 4 from J, leaving 15 bases between them. The CDR3 sequence is CASSGGPGVETQYF. As DNA, the CDR3 is TGTGCCAGCAGTGGTGGGCCGGGAGTAGAGACCCAGTACTTC.

This clonotype turned up a few times. V usage is TRBV30 and J usage is TRBJ1-4, with D uncertain. The germline gives CDR1 GTSNPN, CDR2 SVGIG (reference sequence). The CDR3 length is 11 residues. Trimming left V 0 bases short and J 6 bases short, with 2 bases between. CDR3: CAWSVYEKLFF. The CDR3 coding sequence is TGTGCCTGGAGTGTATATGAAAAACTGTTTTTT.

This clonotype showed up just a few times. The chain joins TRBV20-1 to TRBJ2-1; TRBD2 matches 8 bases. Germline V gene data show CDR1 as DFQATT and CDR2 as SNEGSKA (reference sequence). The CDR3 is 15 amino acids. The V gene end was trimmed by 0 bases and the J gene end by 7 bases; junction bases not matched to a gene: 8. CDR3: CSARDQVAGRNEQFF. The CDR3 DNA reads as TGCAGTGCTAGAGATCAGGTAGCGGGGCGTAATGAGCAGTTCTTC.